This TCR beta chain was sequenced in a study of regulatory T cells in long-lasting Graves disease. Whole-study results and caveats: Lower TCR diversity was seen in persistent Graves' patients than in newly diagnosed ones. Fewer public clonotypes were shared by new patients (roughly 910) than by persistent patients (2,741).

Time point reported: newly diagnosed GD, antithyroid drugs for less than 3 months. Researchers made the TCR library from RNA that was extracted from PBMCs. The V end was cut by 5 bases, the J end by 6 bases, with 8 bases between. The CDR3 runs 11 residues. Germline V gives CDR1 SGDLS, CDR2 YYNGEE. A single count supports this clonotype. Its antigen is as yet unknown. Construction of TCR beta libraries relied on iRepertoire HTBI primers and on Arm-PCR targeting CDR3 regions. Each CDR3 protein is one row after TCRdb ran MiXCR on the multiplex PCR reads. The data contain approximately 390,000 distinct CDR3 sequences, about 16% of them singletons. These data were also reused for a study on T cells in Graves' hyperthyroidism and ophthalmopathy.

The V and J genes are TRBV9 and TRBJ1-1, with D uncertain. The origin of this receptor is a woman under 30 with Graves disease. Sequencing was performed on peripheral blood mononuclear cells (PBMCs), taken at new diagnosis, from a patient treated with antithyroid drugs. Written as DNA, the CDR3 is TGTGCCAGCAGTTCGACGTCTGAAGCTTTCTTT. Its translation: CASSSTSEAFF.